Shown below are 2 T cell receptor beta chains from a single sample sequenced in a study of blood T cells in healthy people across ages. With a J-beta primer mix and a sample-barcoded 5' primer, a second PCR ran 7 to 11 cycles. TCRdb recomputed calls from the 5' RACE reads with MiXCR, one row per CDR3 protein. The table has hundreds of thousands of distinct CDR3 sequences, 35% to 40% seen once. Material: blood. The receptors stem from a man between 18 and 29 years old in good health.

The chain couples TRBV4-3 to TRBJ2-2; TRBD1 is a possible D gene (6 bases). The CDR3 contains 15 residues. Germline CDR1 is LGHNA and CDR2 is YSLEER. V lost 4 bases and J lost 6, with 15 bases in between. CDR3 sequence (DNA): TGCGCCAGCAGCCTAGAACAGGGTTTCGCCGGGGAGCTGTTTTTT. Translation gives CASSLEQGFAGELFF.

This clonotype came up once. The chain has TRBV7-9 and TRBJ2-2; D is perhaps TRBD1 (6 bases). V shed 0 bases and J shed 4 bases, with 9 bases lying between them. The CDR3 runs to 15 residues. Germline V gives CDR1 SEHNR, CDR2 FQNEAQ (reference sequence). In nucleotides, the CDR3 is TGTGCCAGCAGCTTAGCGACAGGAATCACCGGGGAGCTGTTTTTT. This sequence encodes CASSLATGITGELFF.